One and the same sample provided the 5 T cell receptor beta chains below, sequenced in a study of monozygotic twins with inflammatory bowel disease. Following a re-call of the 5' RACE reads, TCRdb has one entry per CDR3 protein and lacks DNA. This sample carries more than 300,000 distinct CDR3 sequences, with 2% to 3% going to the ten biggest clones. The sample was blood. The receptors originated from a human donor with ulcerative colitis or Crohn's disease, or a healthy co-twin of an affected twin (not recorded which).

The chain recombines TRBV20-1 with TRBJ1-1; TCRdb names TRBD1, which stays unverified in the absence of DNA. Germline values: CDR1 DFQATT, CDR2 SNEGSKA (reference sequence). The CDR3 runs 12 residues. This CDR3 is CSARDSGRGAFF.

The chain is built from TRBV20-1 and TRBJ1-5; TCRdb's D call, TRBD1, is unchecked because there is no DNA. The germline V gene encodes CDR1 DFQATT and CDR2 SNEGSKA (reference sequence). The CDR3 totals 17 residues. This CDR3 is CSAPGQGARYSNQPQHF.

This chain joins TRBV6-2 or TRBV6-3 and TRBJ2-2. Germline CDR1 is MNHEY and CDR2 is SVGEGT. The CDR3 totals 17 residues. The CDR3 region is CASSYSHQRVNTGELFF.

The chain joins TRBV5-1 to TRBJ1-3. Germline values: CDR1 SGHRS, CDR2 YFSETQ. The length of the CDR3 is 15 residues. CDR3 sequence reads: CASSFGTGSGNTIYF. Full variable domain (rest looked up from reference TRBV5-1 and TRBJ1-3): KAGVTQTPRYLIKTRGQQVTLSCSPISGHRSVSWYQQTPGQGLQFLFEYFSETQRNKGNFPGRFSGRQFSNSRSEMNVSTLELGDSALYLCASSFGTGSGNTIYFGEGSWLTVV.

V usage is TRBV5-4 and J usage is TRBJ1-1; TCRdb gives TRBD1 as the D gene, but with no DNA this cannot be confirmed. Germline CDR1 reads SGHNT; CDR2 reads YYREEE (reference sequence). The CDR3 runs to 16 residues. The CDR3 loop is CASSRRTGAVSTEAFF. The whole variable domain, filled in from reference TRBV5-4 and TRBJ1-1, reads ETGVTQSPTHLIKTRGQQVTLRCSSQSGHNTVSWYQQALGQGPQFIFQYYREEENGRGNFPPRFSGLQFPNYSSELNVNALELDDSALYLCASSRRTGAVSTEAFFGQGTRLTVV.